These T cell receptor beta chains were read from a single sample in a study of regulatory T cells in long-lasting Graves disease. TCRdb reprocessed the multiplex PCR reads with MiXCR, giving one entry per CDR3 protein. The sample contains 390,000 or so distinct CDR3 sequences, roughly 12% of which appear only once. These records were also assigned to another study, of T cells in Graves' hyperthyroidism and ophthalmopathy.

Here the sequenced sample was peripheral blood mononuclear cells (PBMCs), taken at new diagnosis, from a patient treated with antithyroid drugs. The source is a young woman with Graves disease. Each CDR3 is given with its conserved first and last residue. The order of the fields is clone size, D gene, J gene, V gene, CDR3 protein, CDR3 DNA. A D gene is named only where the DNA matches it firmly. Clone size appears in some rows only: once, few, many, or a class for an expanded clone.

size: many
D: -
J: TRBJ2-7
V: TRBV20-1
CDR3: CSARDLGYEQYF
DNA: TGCAGTGCTAGAGATTTGGGCTACGAGCAGTACTTC

size: many
D: -
J: TRBJ1-2
V: TRBV18
CDR3: CASSPPSVQGWDYGYTF
DNA: TGTGCCAGCTCACCACCGTCAGTACAGGGATGGGACTATGGCTACACCTTC

size: many
D: -
J: TRBJ2-2
V: TRBV4-2
CDR3: CASSQDGSGTPTGELFF
DNA: TGTGCCAGCAGCCAAGACGGGAGCGGCACCCCCACCGGGGAGCTGTTTTTT

size: -
D: -
J: TRBJ2-1
V: TRBV6-2/TRBV6-3
CDR3: CASSYSTIPTYNEQFF
DNA: TGTGCCAGCAGTTACTCGACCATCCCGACCTACAATGAGCAGTTCTTC

size: many
D: TRBD1
J: TRBJ2-2
V: TRBV11-2
CDR3: CASSLGTGGPNTGELFF
DNA: TGTGCCAGCAGCTTAGGGACAGGGGGACCGAACACCGGGGAGCTGTTTTTT

size: -
D: -
J: TRBJ1-2
V: TRBV6-1
CDR3: CASSARGYGYTF
DNA: TGTGCCAGCAGTGCGAGGGGGTATGGCTACACCTTC

size: -
D: TRBD1
J: TRBJ1-2
V: TRBV4-2
CDR3: CASSQEPPQGSYGYTF
DNA: TGTGCCAGCAGCCAAGAGCCCCCACAGGGGTCCTATGGCTACACCTTC

size: -
D: -
J: TRBJ2-2
V: TRBV5-1
CDR3: CASSGPRNRGTGELLF
DNA: TGCGCCAGCAGCGGCCCTAGGAATCGGGGCACCGGGGAGCTGCTTTTT

size: few
D: TRBD2
J: TRBJ2-1
V: TRBV6-1
CDR3: CASRLGDYSYNEQFF
DNA: TGTGCCAGCAGATTGGGGGACTACTCCTACAATGAGCAGTTCTTC

size: -
D: -
J: TRBJ1-4
V: TRBV10-3
CDR3: CAISEPNSRDGHNEKLFF
DNA: TGTGCCATCAGTGAGCCCAACTCCCGGGACGGCCATAATGAAAAACTGTTTTTT

size: -
D: -
J: TRBJ1-1
V: TRBV19
CDR3: CASSIVEDTEAFF
DNA: TGTGCCAGTAGTATAGTTGAGGATACTGAAGCTTTCTTT

size: many
D: -
J: TRBJ2-3
V: TRBV20-1
CDR3: CSAPKEQGPDTQYF
DNA: TGCAGTGCTCCCAAAGAACAGGGCCCAGATACGCAGTATTTT

size: many
D: TRBD2
J: TRBJ2-1
V: TRBV27
CDR3: CASSSYTSGRRNKQFF
DNA: TGTGCCAGCAGTTCCTATACTAGCGGGAGACGCAATAAGCAGTTCTTC

size: many
D: TRBD2
J: TRBJ2-5
V: TRBV11-2
CDR3: CASSFLTGLAAQETQYF
DNA: TGTGCCAGCAGCTTTCTTACGGGACTAGCGGCTCAAGAGACCCAGTACTTC

size: -
D: -
J: TRBJ2-1
V: TRBV24-1
CDR3: CAIAQGRLINEQFF
DNA: TGTGCCATCGCGCAGGGGAGACTAATCAATGAGCAGTTCTTC

size: many
D: -
J: TRBJ1-1
V: TRBV7-6
CDR3: CASSALGGVVTEAFF
DNA: TGTGCCAGCAGCGCCTTAGGAGGGGTCGTCACTGAAGCTTTCTTT

size: few
D: -
J: TRBJ2-3
V: TRBV10-3
CDR3: CAISDQVLGTSTDTQYF
DNA: TGTGCCATCAGTGACCAAGTCCTAGGGACGAGCACAGATACGCAGTATTTT

size: many
D: -
J: TRBJ2-7
V: TRBV6-1
CDR3: CASSPRDQYEQYF
DNA: TGTGCCAGCTCGCCCAGGGATCAATACGAGCAGTACTTC

size: many
D: -
J: TRBJ1-5
V: TRBV3-1
CDR3: CASSQHPGPNQPQHF
DNA: TGTGCCAGCAGCCAACACCCAGGCCCCAATCAGCCCCAGCATTTT

size: few
D: -
J: TRBJ2-1
V: TRBV5-1
CDR3: CASSTGGGNEQFF
DNA: TGCGCCAGCAGTACCGGGGGCGGGAATGAGCAGTTCTTC

size: many
D: -
J: TRBJ2-5
V: TRBV9
CDR3: CASSVPPQETQYF
DNA: TGTGCCAGCAGCGTACCTCCACAAGAGACCCAGTACTTC

size: many
D: -
J: TRBJ1-3
V: TRBV27
CDR3: CASSRGGSGNTIYF
DNA: TGTGCCAGCTCCAGGGGAGGCTCTGGAAACACCATATATTTT

size: many
D: TRBD2
J: TRBJ2-3
V: TRBV6-1
CDR3: CASSNRGGAADTQYF
DNA: TGTGCCAGCAGTAACCGCGGGGGGGCCGCAGATACGCAGTATTTT